The source of this T cell receptor beta chain is a study of shared T cell receptors in the human thymus. Germline V gives CDR1 SGDLS, CDR2 YYNGEE. V gave up 3 bases and J gave up 4 bases; unmatched junction bases: 10. There are 16 residues in the CDR3. The table came from immunoSEQ multiplex PCR; TCRdb's copy has only in-frame clones and leaves some out. The top ten clones hold about 0.0094% of a sample with hundreds of thousands of clones, around 87% of them seen once. The same sample was also used in a study of human thymus T cells. In that study: Within thymic and blood repertoires, V and J gene usage appeared to be biased. Unrelated individuals were reported by related research to share highly overlapping thymic repertoires.

This receptor was taken from a boy under two years old with a congenital heart defect. Sequencing was performed on thymocytes. V is TRBV9 and J is TRBJ2-1; TRBD2 aligns across 7 bases. DNA of the CDR3: TGTGCCAGCAGCGCCCCCTTGAGCGGGGCTTACAATGAGCAGTTCTTC. Protein product: CASSAPLSGAYNEQFF.